This TCR beta chain was captured in a study of cytomegalovirus exposure and HLA in healthy donors (dated by TCRdb to about 2017). Context from the whole study: In an earlier analysis of 550 to 750 of the donors, roughly 300 Gb of sequence data and approximately 100 million unique TCR beta sequences from 150 million to 200 million T cells were reported. A later genetic analysis used genome-wide SNP genotypes for about 60% of the roughly 700 donors, treating that subset as a discovery cohort. Besides the first cohort of 666 subjects, a separate validation cohort made up of 120 different subjects was used. An earlier analysis of approximately 630 of the donors applied high-throughput TCR beta sequencing to assess whether each TCR beta V gene segment acted as functional or pseudogenic. A later analysis re-examined previously published TCR beta repertoires from roughly 650 donors and added high-resolution HLA genotyping to investigate patterns of TCR occurrence. HLA typing covered class I and class II loci at four-digit resolution. The study aimed to test whether cataloging public T cell receptors could reveal signatures of past pathogen exposure. Across approximately 420 genotyped donors of the cohort, an average of about 220,000 unique TCR beta nucleotide sequences per donor were sequenced, and roughly 17% of those sequences were non-productive. The study profiled the T cell repertoires of 500 to 800 subjects by immunosequencing and related them to cytomegalovirus serostatus. An early release that covered about 640 HLA-typed donors contained approximately 290 gigabases of sequencing data and approximately 85 million unique TCR sequences. Of the 350 to 400 genotyped donors, about 80% fell in the genetic ancestry cluster associated with self-reported Caucasian donors. In the later analysis, no new phenotypic data were used to find candidate immune exposures; instead, reliance was placed on TCR beta sequences and their occurrence across donors. All discovery cohort repertoires had been generated on a single sequencing platform. Because of strong linkage in the cohort, five DR-DQ haplotypes were treated as single units for association and clustering. Donor age, sex, ethnicity and CMV serostatus were compiled together with the repertoire data. The number of donors typed differed by locus, with roughly 629-640 for A, B, C, DRB1 and DQB1, 522 for DQA1, approximately 570 for DPA1, and about 450 for DPB1. The study combined high-throughput TCR immunosequencing, statistical association of individual TCRs with disease status, and machine learning to predict cytomegalovirus infection status.

The library was made by the immunoSEQ multiplex PCR assay. For the multiplex PCR, a mixture combining 60 forward primers for TCR Vbeta segments and 13 reverse primers for TCR Jbeta segments was used. A multiplex PCR assay on genomic DNA amplified the CDR3 region of rearranged TCR beta genes. On the Illumina HiSeq System, the amplified TCR beta libraries were sequenced as 87-base-pair reads. The authors' analysis ran thus. Across the 600 to 700 repertoires, a later analysis counted 80 million or so unique TCR beta chains, approximately 12 million of which were shared by at least two donors. To remove PCR and sequencing errors, raw reads were error-corrected and collapsed into unique sequences using a nearest-neighbor algorithm that merged closely related sequences. To assign V, D and J gene segments, CDR3 sequences were aligned to IMGT reference sequences. Each retained sequence needed at least a six-nucleotide match to both a V gene segment and a J gene segment. A rearrangement counted as productive if the CDR3 had no stop codons and remained in frame with V and J, and every other rearrangement counted as non-productive. Following IMGT convention, CDR3 was defined as the stretch from the second conserved V-encoded cysteine to the conserved J-encoded phenylalanine. The earlier analysis of a few hundred of the donors excluded sequences that lacked an unambiguous match to a single V gene segment. In an earlier analysis of around 600 of the donors, V segments were called functional above 56.7% productive rearrangements and were called segregating when the between-donor standard deviation exceeded 5%. A statistical classification framework was developed to diagnose cytomegalovirus status using the catalog of TCR beta chain sequences. A later analysis assigned V and J genes by comparing TCR nucleotide sequences with IMGT/GENE-DB human TR gene sequences. Using the TCRdist pipeline, a later analysis assigned CDR3 sequences along with most-parsimonious VDJ recombination scenarios. In a later analysis, each TCR beta chain was defined by its CDR3 amino acid sequence together with its V-gene family, and reads without a unique V-gene family were excluded. As a way to deal with suspected cross-contamination and a sequencing artifact, a later analysis dropped 450 to 600 nucleotide sequences that were highly shared and had low generation probability. For each public chain, a later analysis derived a clonal expansion index from normalized ranks of inferred template counts within each repertoire. Generation probabilities in a later analysis came from a VDJ recombination model fitted to out-of-frame rearrangements, and those results were checked against IGoR. In a later analysis, hypergeometric tests were used to score TCR-TCR, TCR-HLA and TCR-CMV co-occurrence, with a repertoire-size bias correction applied to TCR pairs. False discovery rates were estimated in a later analysis by permuting HLA or CMV assignments 20 times. In a later analysis, co-occurring TCRs were grouped with DBSCAN, and TCRdist sequence similarity was added when clustering was performed within HLA-allele-positive subsets. Co-occurrence clustering excluded repertoires with fewer than 30,000 or more than 120,000 public chains, plus five with anomalous nucleotide sharing. TCRdb stores this immuneACCESS table with in-frame sequences only. Part of the clones is absent; in the studies checked, under half of the shortfall reflects unresolved V genes, and no reason is known for the rest. The V and J calls and clone size are taken from that table; D and trimming were inferred from the DNA. The sample table records about 140,000 clones; around 80% of these occur just once. The ten top clones hold 6.8% of the sample.

The full study reports these points: Several of the top co-occurrence clusters appeared to be linked to parvovirus B19, influenza, CMV and Epstein-Barr virus, according to a later analysis. V-gene and J-gene trimming of TCR beta chains was associated with a missense DCLRE1C variant in a later genetic analysis, and the association was replicated in an independent cohort. A further reported finding was that TCR beta sequences accurately predicted the HLA-A and HLA-B alleles for most subjects in the first cohort. The study listed 150 to 200 TCR beta chains as associated with cytomegalovirus. In a later analysis, TCR association rates were found to vary across HLA loci, with the most associated TCRs seen for DRB1 alleles and the fewest for HLA-C alleles. The authors suggested that the approach could potentially be generalized to other disease states and immunological phenotypes. Over 15 rarely observed V segments, including chromosome 9 orphons, were excluded from the earlier analysis of about 600 of the donors because counts were too low. A group of highly shared sequence variants was considered likely to be a technical artifact of the sequencing pipeline. Correlated functional status among segregating V segments might reflect linkage disequilibrium, but an unknown experimental factor could not be ruled out. Broadly in line with IMGT annotations, most TCR beta V segments showed up in productive rearrangements about 87% or about 30% of the time in an earlier analysis of several hundred of the donors. In both the original and validation cohorts, the classifier was reported to diagnose cytomegalovirus status with high specificity and sensitivity. The only immune exposure information available for the cohort was CMV serostatus. Presence/absence analyses assumed roughly uniform sequencing depth across donors, an assumption that may not hold. When HLA alleles, especially DR and DQ, strongly co-occurred, TCR associations were difficult to assign to individual alleles. A few of the identified cytomegalovirus-associated TCR beta chains were confirmed in vitro to be specific for cytomegalovirus antigens. Most CMV-associated TCR beta chains appeared to be HLA-restricted in a later analysis, and the HLA associations seemed to be driven largely by CMV exposure. Across donors, most TCR sequences were observed very rarely, whereas some public TCRs were present in many individuals. In a later analysis, HLA-associated TCR beta chains were found to be more clonally expanded and to have lower generation probabilities than equally common non-associated chains. According to a later genetic analysis, donors in an Asian-associated ancestry cluster had fewer N-insertions in productive TCRs than the approximately 700-donor mean. Because HLA typing was unavailable for some donors at each locus, only the typed subset was used in association tests. Some IMGT-functional V segments, including TRBV6-2 and TRBV6-3, could not be told apart with the 87-base-pair reads, so those segments were excluded. At a false discovery rate of 0.05, a later analysis linked about 16,000 TCR beta sequences to specific HLA alleles. In this cohort, only TCR beta chains were sequenced, and detectable features were limited by the absence of alpha or paired-chain data.

This clone was observed a single time. The antigen it recognizes is unknown. There are no base qualities to consult, and no much larger clone falls within one base. The CDR3 runs 14 residues from the cysteine to the phenylalanine. Only the CDR3 region is kept as DNA, spanning 42 bases read in frame from base 1. The germline V gene (reference sequence) yields GTSNPN for CDR1 and SVGIG for CDR2. V is cut by 1 base and J by 3 bases, and the space between the germline ends is 11 bases. The cohort was made up of roughly 670 healthy bone marrow donors. At the time of sampling, every cohort member was nominally healthy, though immune exposures that went unrecorded were likely present. The donor tested CMV seropositive, placing the donor among the roughly 300 seropositive members of the cohort. A peripheral blood sample was provided by each donor, and peripheral blood mononuclear cells were used for TCR beta sequencing. Genomic DNA was extracted from the blood cell samples with the Qiagen DNeasy Blood Extraction Kit.

This sequence originates from a man in his forties in good health and CMV-seropositive. This receptor chain uses TRBV30 and TRBJ2-3; the D gene is perhaps TRBD1, from 6 matching bases. Sequenced input: PBMCs. The sequenced DNA: TGTGCCTGGAGTGGGGGACATCAGACAGATACGCAGTATTTT. It translates to CAWSGGHQTDTQYF.